The 19 T cell receptor beta chains below were found in one sample sequenced in a study of T-cell memory formation after mild COVID-19. TCRdb passed the 5' RACE reads through MiXCR, listing each CDR3 protein once. The sample records 120,000 to 150,000 distinct CDR3 sequences, 15% to 20% being singletons. The sequencing sample was made of PBMCs or a T cell subset sorted from them (not recorded which). The receptors derive from an adult woman who had mild COVID-19 (a few samples of this study predate the infection). Cell type and time point are not known.

This clonotype was recorded only once. The rearrangement joins TRBV7-9 to TRBJ2-5, with 10 bases fitting TRBD2. The length of the CDR3 is 17 residues. The ends lost 4 bases at V and 2 bases at J; junction bases unmatched: 10. Germline V gene data show CDR1 as SEHNR and CDR2 as FQNEAQ (reference sequence). The CDR3 region has the DNA TGTGCCAGCAGCTCCCTCAGTTTAGCGGGGGGACAAGAGACCCAGTACTTC. This sequence encodes CASSSLSLAGGQETQYF.

The chain has TRBV5-1 and TRBJ2-2, with TRBD2 matching 10 bases. This CDR3 has 16 residues. With V trimmed by 4 bases and J by 4 bases, 7 bases remained unmatched. Germline loops: CDR1 SGHRS, CDR2 YFSETQ. The CDR3 nucleotides read TGCGCCAGCAGCCCAGGACTAGCGGAAATCACCGGGGAGCTGTTTTTT. This codes for CASSPGLAEITGELFF.

V usage is TRBV7-8 and J usage is TRBJ1-5; D remains ambiguous. V was pared by 3 bases and J by 4 bases, with 10 bases between. The CDR3 contains 14 residues. Germline lookup yields CDR1 SGHVS and CDR2 FQNEAQ. The CDR3 region has the DNA TGTGCCAGCAGCTTCGACACGGGGAATCAGCCCCAGCATTTT. Protein sequence: CASSFDTGNQPQHF.

CDR3 DNA sequence: TGTGCCTGTGGAACGGGATTTAACACCGGGGAGCTGTTTTTT. This translates into CACGTGFNTGELFF. The chain recombines TRBV30 with TRBJ2-2; a weak D match, TRBD2 (5 bases). The CDR3 contains 14 residues. Germline values: CDR1 GTSNPN, CDR2 SVGIG (reference sequence). V gave up 6 bases and J gave up 2 bases, with 13 bases separating them.

This clonotype turned up a few times. This chain links TRBV6-5 with TRBJ2-1, with D possibly TRBD2 on 5 matching bases. CDR1 and CDR2 (germline): MNHEY, SVGAGI. This CDR3 has 16 amino acids. V was pared by 0 bases and J by 7 bases, with 16 bases between. The CDR3 reads CASSYSASSGSNEQFF. DNA of the CDR3: TGTGCCAGCAGTTACTCGGCTAGCTCTGGCAGTAATGAGCAGTTCTTC.

In this sample, this clonotype turned up a few times. The rearrangement joins TRBV20-1 to TRBJ2-5; the D gene is possibly TRBD2 (6 bases). CDR3 length: 14 amino acids. CDR1 and CDR2 (germline): DFQATT, SNEGSKA (reference sequence). Here the CDR3 reads CRGLSAGNIETQYF. CDR3 in DNA: TGCAGGGGCCTGAGTGCGGGGAACATAGAGACCCAGTACTTC.

The gene calls are TRBV15 and TRBJ2-4, with D hard to call. The germline gives CDR1 LNHNV, CDR2 YYDKDF (reference sequence). CDR3 length: 13 amino acids. The ends were cut back, 3 bases at V and 6 bases at J, with 9 bases in the middle. In DNA, the CDR3 is TGTGCCACCAGCAGGGGTCCTCGAAACATTCAGTACTTC. This sequence encodes CATSRGPRNIQYF.

This clonotype was recorded a few times. The chain has TRBV20-1 and TRBJ1-1; no reliable D call. This CDR3 is built from 13 residues. V lost 5 bases and J lost 4, with 14 bases in between. Per germline, CDR1 DFQATT and CDR2 SNEGSKA (reference sequence). The CDR3 here is CSAPRFGSTEAFF. CDR3 bases: TGCAGTGCTCCGAGGTTCGGGAGCACTGAAGCTTTCTTT.

The sample holds a few counts of this clonotype. This sequence joins TRBV12-3 or TRBV12-4 and TRBJ1-1; D is undetermined. This CDR3 is built from 12 residues. V lost 6 bases to trimming and J lost 5 bases, with 10 bases between them. CDR3: CASRLRATEAFF. CDR3 nucleotide sequence: TGTGCCAGCAGACTCCGGGCAACTGAAGCTTTCTTT.

This chain joins TRBV6-2 or TRBV6-3 and TRBJ1-2; TRBD1 agrees at 11 bases. The CDR3 contains 16 residues. Unmatched junction bases numbered 3, after V lost 0 bases and J lost 3 bases. Germline CDR1 and CDR2: MNHEY and SVGEGT. DNA of the CDR3: TGTGCCAGCAGTTACTCGGACAGGGGGCAGTACTATGGCTACACCTTC. This gives the protein CASSYSDRGQYYGYTF.

The chain is built from TRBV24-1 and TRBJ2-3; D remains unclear. This CDR3 has 15 residues. Trimming left V 10 bases short and J 2 bases short, with 18 bases between. Germline V gene lookup returns CDR1 KGHDR and CDR2 SFDVKD. The DNA for the CDR3 is TGTGCCACTACGTCGACTGGCGCCCCCACAGATACGCAGTATTTT. Its protein product is CATTSTGAPTDTQYF.

V and J are TRBV5-1 and TRBJ2-5, with 7 bases matching TRBD2. Germline CDR1 is SGHRS and CDR2 is YFSETQ. This CDR3 contains 14 residues. The V segment lost 4 bases and the J segment 5 bases; nucleotides outside the gene matches: 8. The CDR3 bases are TGCGCCAGCAGCCCGGACGGGGAGGGGGAGACCCAGTACTTC. Translated: CASSPDGEGETQYF.

This chain links TRBV20-1 with TRBJ1-2, with unresolved D. The ends were cut back, 4 bases at V and 3 bases at J, with 6 bases in the middle. Germline V gene lookup returns CDR1 DFQATT and CDR2 SNEGSKA (reference sequence). This CDR3 is built from 11 residues. CDR3 region: CSANGHYGYTF. CDR3 DNA: TGCAGTGCTAATGGACACTATGGCTACACCTTC.

This clonotype was observed many times. The chain has TRBV7-3 and TRBJ1-5; D remains ambiguous. The germline CDR1 and CDR2 sequences are SGHTA and FQGTGA. The CDR3 loop spans 13 amino acids. V was clipped by 5 bases and J by 4 bases, with 9 bases between them. CDR3 nucleotides: TGTGCCAGCAGCGCCGCCCCTAATCAGCCCCAGCATTTT. Its protein product is CASSAAPNQPQHF.

The chain has TRBV5-1 and TRBJ2-5; 7 bases are a match to TRBD1. V dropped 4 bases and J dropped 4; count of bases not matched to a gene: 7. In germline, CDR1 is SGHRS, CDR2 YFSETQ. The CDR3 length is 14 residues. The CDR3 protein is CASSPGTEGETQYF. The CDR3 DNA reads TGCGCCAGCAGCCCGGGGACAGAGGGAGAGACCCAGTACTTC.

The chain is built from TRBV6-1 and TRBJ2-1, with no clear D. V was shortened by 6 bases and J by 7 bases, with 16 bases between the two germline ends. The CDR3 covers 14 residues. CDR1 and CDR2 from the germline V gene are MNHNS and SASEGT. Written as DNA, the CDR3 is TGTGCCAGCAGGATACTGACATCCGCTAATGAGCAGTTCTTC. The encoded protein is CASRILTSANEQFF.

J is TRBJ2-7 and V is TRBV6-2 or TRBV6-3; TRBD2 is a possible D gene (5 bases). Trimming stripped 7 bases from V and 3 bases from J, with 10 bases between. From germline, CDR1 is MNHEY and CDR2 SVGEGT. The CDR3 is 12 amino acids. The CDR3 spells CASNEGGYEQYF. CDR3 in DNA: TGTGCCAGCAATGAGGGCGGCTACGAGCAGTACTTC.

The chain has TRBV5-1 and TRBJ2-1; no reliable D call. Germline V gene sequence: CDR1 SGHRS, CDR2 YFSETQ. Between the trimmed V and J ends, which lost 4 bases and 5 bases, there was a span of 10 bases. The CDR3 runs to 13 residues. The CDR3 spells CASSVTENNEQFF. The CDR3 coding sequence is TGCGCCAGCAGCGTGACGGAGAACAATGAGCAGTTCTTC. The full variable domain, in which reference TRBV5-1 and TRBJ2-1 provide the parts outside the CDR3, is KAGVTQTPRYLIKTRGQQVTLSCSPISGHRSVSWYQQTPGQGLQFLFEYFSETQRNKGNFPGRFSGRQFSNSRSEMNVSTLELGDSALYLCASSVTENNEQFFGPGTRLTVL.

This chain connects TRBV7-6 to TRBJ1-2; no firm D call. Germline CDR1 reads SGHVS; CDR2 reads FNYEAQ. The ends were cut back, 5 bases at V and 8 bases at J, with 15 bases in the middle. The CDR3 length is 13 residues. The CDR3 sequence: CASSLGERSGYTF. CDR3 sequence (DNA): TGTGCCAGCAGCCTTGGCGAGAGAAGCGGCTACACCTTC. Variable domain in full (rest from reference TRBV7-6 and TRBJ1-2): GAGVSQSPRYKVTKRGQDVALRCDPISGHVSLYWYRQALGQGPEFLTYFNYEAQQDKSGLPNDRFSAERPEGSISTLTIQRTEQRDSAMYRCASSLGERSGYTFGSGTRLTVV.